The source of this T cell receptor beta chain is a study of blood T cell repertoires in COVID-19. This CDR3 has 13 residues. Germline CDR1 is SGHTA and CDR2 is FQGNSA. V lost 2 bases, J lost 12 bases, and 8 bases stayed unmatched. Profiled with immunoSEQ multiplex PCR; TCRdb holds only in-frame clones, not every one. The sample records some 280,000 clones, approximately 91% being singletons. The V gene is TRBV7-2, the J gene TRBJ2-5, with TRBD2 matching 8 bases. Sequencing was done on a sample of peripheral blood. The receptor was isolated from a woman aged 60-75 years with acute or convalescent COVID-19. For the CDR3, the DNA is TGTGCCAGCAGCTTACCTCCCCGGGAGGGGAAGTACTTC. It translates to CASSLPPREGKYF.